Listed below are T cell receptor beta chains from one sample, sequenced in a study of glioma-infiltrating T cells. A single record per CDR3 protein comes from TCRdb applying MiXCR to the multiplex PCR reads. The sample contains approximately 110,000 distinct CDR3 sequences, less than 30% of which appear only once. Source material: glioma tissue, nonneoplastic brain tissue, or PBMCs (not recorded which). Receptors originate from a human donor with low-grade glioma or glioblastoma, undergoing nonglioma brain surgery, or in good health (not recorded which). The CDR3 runs from the conserved cysteine through the conserved F or W. The D gene is left open where the match is weak. Not every row has a clone size; where given, it reads once, few, many or a size class.

clone size: many
J gene: TRBJ1-5
V gene: TRBV28
D gene: -
CDR3 protein: CASSLSGVHQPQHF
CDR3 DNA: TGTGCCAGCAGTTTATCAGGGGTACATCAGCCCCAGCATTTT

clone size: many
J gene: TRBJ2-1
V gene: TRBV7-9
D gene: -
CDR3 protein: CASSPRTFGNEQFF
CDR3 DNA: TGTGCCAGCAGCCCACGAACCTTCGGCAATGAGCAGTTCTTC

clone size: -
J gene: TRBJ2-1
V gene: TRBV19
D gene: -
CDR3 protein: CASSSDRDSYNEQFF
CDR3 DNA: TGTGCCAGTAGTTCGGACAGAGACTCCTACAATGAGCAGTTCTTC

clone size: many
J gene: TRBJ2-1
V gene: TRBV6-1
D gene: -
CDR3 protein: CASGMLAFNNEQFF
CDR3 DNA: TGTGCCAGCGGAATGCTAGCGTTTAACAATGAGCAGTTCTTC

clone size: -
J gene: TRBJ2-5
V gene: TRBV3-1
D gene: -
CDR3 protein: CASMRSVGETQYF
CDR3 DNA: TGTGCCAGCATGCGTTCAGTCGGGGAGACCCAGTACTTC

clone size: -
J gene: TRBJ2-5
V gene: TRBV2
D gene: -
CDR3 protein: CASSGGPAVETQYF
CDR3 DNA: TGTGCCAGCAGTGGAGGGCCTGCGGTGGAGACCCAGTACTTC

clone size: -
J gene: TRBJ1-2
V gene: TRBV18
D gene: -
CDR3 protein: CASAPSTPPPAGYTF
CDR3 DNA: TGTGCCAGCGCCCCCTCGACACCTCCACCGGCGGGCTACACCTTC

clone size: many
J gene: TRBJ2-7
V gene: TRBV28
D gene: TRBD2
CDR3 protein: CASRIPGGREGAYEQYF
CDR3 DNA: TGTGCCAGCAGGATCCCCGGGGGACGGGAGGGGGCCTACGAGCAGTACTTC

clone size: many
J gene: TRBJ2-1
V gene: TRBV6-1
D gene: TRBD2
CDR3 protein: CASSQSREDDNEQFF
CDR3 DNA: TGTGCCAGCAGCCAGAGTCGGGAGGACGACAATGAGCAGTTCTTC

clone size: many
J gene: TRBJ2-1
V gene: TRBV3-1
D gene: -
CDR3 protein: CASSQGVWNEQFF
CDR3 DNA: TGTGCCAGCAGCCAAGGGGTTTGGAATGAGCAGTTCTTC

clone size: many
J gene: TRBJ2-1
V gene: TRBV10-3
D gene: -
CDR3 protein: CAISGLGEGNEQFF
CDR3 DNA: TGTGCCATCAGTGGGCTAGGAGAGGGCAATGAGCAGTTCTTC

clone size: many
J gene: TRBJ1-1
V gene: TRBV18
D gene: -
CDR3 protein: CASSPRDTSSEAFF
CDR3 DNA: TGTGCCAGCTCACCCCGGGACACGTCCAGTGAAGCTTTCTTT

clone size: -
J gene: TRBJ1-1
V gene: TRBV29-1
D gene: -
CDR3 protein: CSAGRDLNTEAFF
CDR3 DNA: TGCAGCGCGGGCAGGGACCTGAACACTGAAGCTTTCTTT

clone size: -
J gene: TRBJ2-7
V gene: TRBV6-2/TRBV6-3
D gene: -
CDR3 protein: CARRPRRGPGSSAPSF
CDR3 DNA: TGTGCCCGCCGCCCTCGGCGCGGGCCCGGGTCCTCCGCGCCGTCCTTC

clone size: -
J gene: TRBJ1-1
V gene: TRBV5-1
D gene: TRBD1
CDR3 protein: CASSHQGQMTRNTEAFF
CDR3 DNA: TGCGCCAGCAGCCATCAGGGACAGATGACTCGAAACACTGAAGCTTTCTTT

clone size: medium-sized
J gene: TRBJ1-5
V gene: TRBV6-1
D gene: -
CDR3 protein: CASRGNLNQPQHF
CDR3 DNA: TGTGCCAGCAGGGGGAATCTCAATCAGCCCCAGCATTTT

clone size: -
J gene: TRBJ2-1
V gene: TRBV7-3
D gene: -
CDR3 protein: CASSLTGGHYNEQFF
CDR3 DNA: TGTGCCAGCAGCTTAACTGGCGGGCACTACAATGAGCAGTTCTTC

clone size: -
J gene: TRBJ2-7
V gene: TRBV12-3/TRBV12-4
D gene: -
CDR3 protein: CASSPAGRQGEQYF
CDR3 DNA: TGTGCCAGTTCGCCCGCGGGGAGACAGGGCGAGCAGTACTTC

clone size: many
J gene: TRBJ2-1
V gene: TRBV2
D gene: TRBD2
CDR3 protein: CASRGLAGVNEQFF
CDR3 DNA: TGTGCCAGCAGGGGACTAGCGGGAGTCAATGAGCAGTTCTTC

clone size: many
J gene: TRBJ1-1
V gene: TRBV6-1
D gene: TRBD1
CDR3 protein: CASRKGQGRTEAFF
CDR3 DNA: TGTGCCAGCAGGAAGGGACAGGGGAGGACTGAAGCTTTCTTT

clone size: few
J gene: TRBJ2-1
V gene: TRBV14
D gene: -
CDR3 protein: CASSLGSYYNEQFF
CDR3 DNA: TGTGCCAGCAGCCTAGGTTCATACTACAATGAGCAGTTCTTC

clone size: many
J gene: TRBJ2-5
V gene: TRBV7-9
D gene: TRBD2
CDR3 protein: CASSQGLAAETQYF
CDR3 DNA: TGTGCCAGCAGCCAGGGACTAGCGGCAGAGACCCAGTACTTC

clone size: -
J gene: TRBJ1-3
V gene: TRBV7-9
D gene: -
CDR3 protein: CVSSSDVGAGNTIYF
CDR3 DNA: TGTGTCAGCAGCTCCGACGTGGGGGCGGGAAACACCATATATTTT

clone size: few
J gene: TRBJ2-3
V gene: TRBV5-1
D gene: -
CDR3 protein: CASSLDDRVTDTQYF
CDR3 DNA: TGCGCCAGCAGCTTGGATGACCGGGTAACAGATACGCAGTATTTT

clone size: many
J gene: TRBJ1-2
V gene: TRBV2
D gene: -
CDR3 protein: CASSRDAAYGNYGYTF
CDR3 DNA: TGTGCCAGCAGCCGAGATGCGGCATACGGCAACTATGGCTACACCTTC

clone size: many
J gene: TRBJ2-7
V gene: TRBV6-1
D gene: -
CDR3 protein: CASRDPGHREQYF
CDR3 DNA: TGTGCCAGCAGGGACCCGGGACACCGCGAGCAGTACTTC

clone size: -
J gene: TRBJ2-1
V gene: TRBV30
D gene: TRBD2
CDR3 protein: CAWSVGLAGRNEQFF
CDR3 DNA: TGTGCCTGGAGTGTCGGACTAGCGGGACGGAATGAGCAGTTCTTC

clone size: many
J gene: TRBJ2-3
V gene: TRBV7-8
D gene: TRBD2
CDR3 protein: CASSLSGRQSTQYF
CDR3 DNA: TGTGCCAGCAGCTTAAGCGGGAGACAAAGTACGCAGTATTTT

clone size: many
J gene: TRBJ2-5
V gene: TRBV4-2
D gene: -
CDR3 protein: CASSQESIGSQLETQYF
CDR3 DNA: TGTGCCAGCAGCCAAGAATCGATCGGGAGTCAGTTGGAGACCCAGTACTTC

clone size: many
J gene: TRBJ2-3
V gene: TRBV19
D gene: -
CDR3 protein: CASALSDTQYF
CDR3 DNA: TGTGCCAGTGCGTTGAGCGATACGCAGTATTTT

clone size: many
J gene: TRBJ1-1
V gene: TRBV20-1
D gene: -
CDR3 protein: CSASVIHRANTEAFF
CDR3 DNA: TGCAGTGCTAGTGTTATTCATAGGGCGAACACTGAAGCTTTCTTT

clone size: many
J gene: TRBJ1-5
V gene: TRBV27
D gene: -
CDR3 protein: CASSPRTTGINQPQHF
CDR3 DNA: TGTGCCAGCAGTCCCCGGACGACAGGAATCAATCAGCCCCAGCATTTT

clone size: -
J gene: TRBJ2-7
V gene: TRBV29-1
D gene: -
CDR3 protein: CSVTNLAYEHYF
CDR3 DNA: TGCAGCGTTACGAATCTAGCCTACGAGCATTACTTC

clone size: few
J gene: TRBJ2-7
V gene: TRBV29-1
D gene: -
CDR3 protein: CSVVVGGGYEQYF
CDR3 DNA: TGCAGCGTTGTAGTAGGGGGGGGCTACGAGCAGTACTTC

clone size: many
J gene: TRBJ2-1
V gene: TRBV6-1
D gene: TRBD1
CDR3 protein: CASRSADRDEQFF
CDR3 DNA: TGTGCCAGCAGATCCGCAGACAGGGACGAGCAGTTCTTC

clone size: -
J gene: TRBJ1-1
V gene: TRBV6-2/TRBV6-3
D gene: -
CDR3 protein: CASVRTPNTESFF
CDR3 DNA: TGTGCCAGCGTCAGGACACCGAATACTGAATCTTTCTTT

clone size: few
J gene: TRBJ2-7
V gene: TRBV29-1
D gene: TRBD1
CDR3 protein: CSAMTGPSEQYF
CDR3 DNA: TGCAGCGCTATGACAGGGCCAAGCGAGCAGTACTTC

clone size: many
J gene: TRBJ2-1
V gene: TRBV27
D gene: -
CDR3 protein: CASSPLLYNEQFF
CDR3 DNA: TGTGCCAGCAGTCCACTCTTGTACAATGAGCAGTTCTTC